This TCR beta chain stems from a study of blood T cell repertoires in COVID-19. The assay was immunoSEQ multiplex PCR, and TCRdb's table has in-frame clones only and misses some. The sample has 410,000 or so clones; 70% to 90% are singletons. CDR1 and CDR2 from the germline V gene are MDHEN and SYDVKM. V gave up 6 bases and J gave up 2 bases; unmatched junction bases: 5. CDR3 length: 14 amino acids. This chain links TRBV28 with TRBJ2-7, with TRBD1 matching over 9 bases. The sequence was collected from a middle-aged woman with COVID-19, enrolled during active disease. The sequenced sample consisted of peripheral blood. The DNA for the CDR3 is TGTGCCAGCAGCATACAGGGGGCGCCCTACGAGCAGTACTTC. This gives the protein CASSIQGAPYEQYF.